A single sample gave rise to the 23 T cell receptor beta chains below, sequenced in a study of Graves' ophthalmopathy and Graves' hyperthyroidism listed by TCRdb under 2018. Sequencing was performed on an Illumina HiSeq 2000. For repertoire sequencing, TCR beta CDR3 regions were amplified from RNA transcripts. A first-round RT-PCR used HTBI primers with the Qiagen OneStep RT-PCR kit, followed by a second-round multiplex PCR, size selection and purification. TCRdb reprocessing: public reads trimmed at Q25 with fastp, clones called with MiXCR, in-frame beta chains kept. Rows are unified per CDR3 protein, each entry keeping the most common DNA and genes. The sample table contains hundreds of thousands of distinct CDR3 sequences; only one count was recorded for over 20% of them. The ten biggest clones cover under 3.5% of the sample. The sample comprised peripheral blood. These receptors came from a woman aged 18-30 years with stable Graves' hyperthyroidism. Donor details come from another sample of the same person, matched by shared clones.

This clonotype was seen many times. Written as DNA, the CDR3 is TGTGCCAGCAGCCAAGATGATTGGCAGGGGGCAGGCTATGGCTACACCTTC. It codes for CASSQDDWQGAGYGYTF. The chain joins TRBV4-2 to TRBJ1-2; 8 bases line up with TRBD1. Germline V gives CDR1 LGHNA, CDR2 YNFKEQ. The CDR3 runs 17 residues. V was pared by 0 bases and J by 4 bases, with 10 bases of the junction left unmatched.

A note on this clonotype: At one of its ends the junction is not consistent with the germline gene, which may arise from a read error. This sequence joins TRBV11-1 and TRBJ2-7; TRBD2 aligns across 12 bases. The CDR3 is 15 amino acids. CDR1 is SGHAT, CDR2 FQDESV, per germline (reference sequence). The CDR3 is CPSSLAGGTSYEQYF. CDR3 coding DNA: TGTCCCAGCAGCCTAGCGGGAGGGACCTCCTACGAGCAGTACTTC. The whole variable domain, filled in from reference TRBV11-1 and TRBJ2-7, reads EAEVAQSPRYKITEKSQAVAFWCDPISGHATLYWYRQILGQGPELLVQFQDESVVDDSQLPKDRFSAERLKGVDSTLKIQPAELGDSAMYLCPSSLAGGTSYEQYFGPGTRLTVT.

At least ten counts were recorded for this clonotype. This chain connects TRBV6-1 to TRBJ1-2, with D uncertain. This CDR3 is 14 amino acids long. Trimming removed 0 bases at V and 4 bases at J, with 9 bases between. Germline values: CDR1 MNHNS, CDR2 SASEGT. CDR3 in amino acids: CASSEALSVYGYTF. The CDR3 region has the DNA TGTGCCAGCAGTGAAGCGCTGAGCGTCTATGGCTACACCTTC.

This clonotype was detected many times. The rearrangement links TRBV2 to TRBJ1-5, with D maybe TRBD1 (5 bases). CDR3 length equals 15 residues. V was pared by 4 bases and J by 5 bases, with 15 bases between. The germline CDR1 and CDR2 sequences are SNHLY and FYNNEI. The CDR3 reads CASSGLRGGDQPQHF. The DNA for the CDR3 is TGTGCCAGCAGTGGACTTAGGGGTGGGGATCAGCCCCAGCATTTT.

This clonotype was seen ten or more times. The chain uses TRBV6-2 or TRBV6-3 and TRBJ1-1, with TRBD1 matching 7 bases. This CDR3 spans 14 amino acids. With 5 bases clipped from V and 4 bases from J, the junction kept 7 bases outside the gene matches. The V gene's germline CDR1 is MNHEY and CDR2 SVGEGT. The CDR3 sequence is CASSKNGQVTEAFF. The CDR3 bases are TGTGCCAGCAGTAAGAACGGACAGGTCACTGAAGCTTTCTTT.

At least ten counts were recorded for this clonotype. The chain carries TRBV6-2 or TRBV6-3 and TRBJ2-5, with TRBD1 as a possible D gene (5 bases). The CDR3 covers 15 residues. Germline loops: CDR1 MNHEY, CDR2 SVGEGT. Trimming took 0 bases from V and 7 from J, leaving 15 bases between them. The DNA of the CDR3 is TGTGCCAGCAGTTACTCGGATGGGGCCAAGGGGACCCAGTACTTC. Protein sequence: CASSYSDGAKGTQYF.

This clonotype appeared many times. V usage is TRBV6-2 or TRBV6-3 and J usage is TRBJ2-4, with D possibly matching TRBD2 (6 bases). Germline V gene data show CDR1 as MNHEY and CDR2 as SVGEGT. V gave up 4 bases and J gave up 3 bases, with 25 bases separating them. The CDR3 sequence is 19 residues long. The CDR3 sequence is CASSWDLNGRGRDKNIQYF. CDR3 bases: TGTGCCAGCAGTTGGGACTTGAATGGTAGAGGCCGGGACAAAAACATTCAGTACTTC.

Ten or more counts support this clonotype. V is TRBV12-3 or TRBV12-4 and J is TRBJ1-1; tentatively, D is TRBD1 (5 bases). V lost 6 bases, J lost 1 base, and 12 bases lay in between. The CDR3 length is 14 residues. As DNA, the CDR3 is TGTGCCAGCAGCTCCAGACAGAAGAACACTGAAGCTTTCTTT. Residues: CASSSRQKNTEAFF.

This clonotype appeared many times. The J gene is TRBJ2-3, the V gene TRBV12-3 or TRBV12-4, with TRBD1 identical over 7 bases. CDR3 length equals 14 residues. V lost 1 base, J lost 7 bases, and 5 bases stayed unmatched. The CDR3 DNA reads TGTGCCAGCAGTTTAGGGACAGGTGGCAATACGCAGTATTTT. Translation gives CASSLGTGGNTQYF.

This clonotype came up many times. The chain has TRBV28 and TRBJ1-1; 7 nucleotides agree with TRBD1. V dropped 3 bases and J dropped 1; count of bases not matched to a gene: 5. The length of the CDR3 is 15 residues. Germline CDR1 is MDHEN and CDR2 is SYDVKM. The CDR3 spells CASSFVDRANTEAFF. CDR3 bases: TGTGCCAGCAGTTTCGTCGACAGGGCGAACACTGAAGCTTTCTTT.

This clonotype was detected many times. CDR3 nucleotide sequence: TGTGCCAGCAGTTCCGGGGGACGGGAGCAGTACTTC. Translated, it gives CASSSGGREQYF. J is TRBJ2-7 and V is TRBV27, with D maybe TRBD2 (6 bases). The CDR3 runs 12 residues. Trimming took off 4 bases at V and 7 bases at J, with 11 bases between the two ends. From germline, CDR1 is MNHEY and CDR2 SMNVEV (reference sequence).

Many counts were recorded for this clonotype. The genes are TRBV20-1 and TRBJ1-5, with D possibly TRBD1 on 5 matching bases. The germline CDR1 and CDR2 sequences are DFQATT and SNEGSKA (reference sequence). The CDR3 loop spans 14 amino acids. Trimming took 1 base from V and 4 from J, leaving 11 bases between them. The CDR3 DNA reads TGCAGTGCTAGAGGCTTGGCAGGGAATCAGCCCCAGCATTTT. Translation: CSARGLAGNQPQHF.

The chain links TRBV4-3 to TRBJ2-7, with D possibly TRBD1 on 5 matching bases. V lost 1 base and J 3 bases, leaving 13 bases between the germline ends. Germline V gene lookup returns CDR1 LGHNA and CDR2 YSLEER. The CDR3 covers 15 residues. The CDR3 nucleotides read TGCGCCAGCAGCCAAGTACACGACAGTTACTACGAGCAGTACTTC. Its protein product is CASSQVHDSYYEQYF.

The table lists this clonotype with many counts. This may arise from a read error, as a much more abundant clone is one base away. The gene calls are TRBV20-1 and TRBJ1-2; D is possibly TRBD1 (5 bases). V was shortened by 3 bases and J by 5 bases, with 13 bases between the two germline ends. Germline loops: CDR1 DFQATT, CDR2 SNEGSKA (reference sequence). This CDR3 spans 13 amino acids. The CDR3 sequence is CSASPGAGYGYTF. CDR3 in DNA: TGCAGTGCTAGCCCCGGGGCAGGGTATGGCTACACCTTC.

In this sample, this clonotype turned up many times. J is TRBJ1-1 and V is TRBV6-2 or TRBV6-3; a weak D match, TRBD1 (5 bases). This CDR3 region has 13 residues. V dropped 7 bases and J dropped 0 bases, with 9 bases sitting between them. The germline V gene encodes CDR1 MNHEY and CDR2 SVGEGT. CDR3 protein: CASTADMNTEAFF. In nucleotides, the CDR3 is TGTGCCAGCACCGCGGACATGAACACTGAAGCTTTCTTT.

At least ten counts were recorded for this clonotype. The V call is TRBV24-1, the J call TRBJ2-2; tentatively, D is TRBD1 (5 bases). The CDR3 has 16 amino acids. V dropped 7 bases and J dropped 3 bases, with 17 bases sitting between them. CDR1 is KGHDR, CDR2 SFDVKD, per germline. The CDR3 here is CATSPSAGLDTGELFF. Here the CDR3 DNA reads TGTGCCACCAGCCCCTCTGCAGGGCTCGACACCGGGGAGCTGTTTTTT.

This clonotype was detected many times. V usage is TRBV6-4 and J usage is TRBJ1-1; 8 bases fit TRBD1. The CDR3 is 14 residues long. Germline loops: CDR1 MRHNA, CDR2 SNTAGT. V was clipped by 5 bases and J by 1 base; unmatched bases: 3. CDR3 DNA sequence: TGTGCCAGCAGTCCCGACAGGGGGAACACTGAAGCTTTCTTT. It is translated as CASSPDRGNTEAFF.

There are many counts of this clonotype. The J gene is TRBJ2-7, the V gene TRBV5-1; D may be TRBD1 or TRBD2 (5 bases each). The V gene lost 7 bases and the J gene lost 2 bases, with 25 bases spanning the gap. Germline V CDR1 and CDR2: SGHRS, YFSETQ. The CDR3 runs 17 residues. CDR3 region: CASVDLGPTVPPYEQYF. CDR3 in DNA: TGCGCCAGCGTGGACTTGGGGCCTACCGTACCCCCCTACGAGCAGTACTTC.

In regard to this clonotype: This may be a read error, as it is one base from a much larger clone. This chain uses TRBV7-9 with TRBJ2-5; TRBD1 matches at 8 bases. The CDR3 sequence is 15 residues long. V was pared by 7 bases and J by 2 bases, with 9 bases of the junction left unmatched. Per germline, CDR1 SEHNR and CDR2 FQNEAQ (reference sequence). This CDR3 is CASILRTGTQETQYF. CDR3 bases: TGTGCCAGCATCCTCCGGACAGGGACTCAAGAGACCCAGTACTTC.

This clonotype appeared many times. The chain combines TRBV10-3 with TRBJ1-2; D ambiguous. The V gene's germline CDR1 is ENHRY and CDR2 SYGVKD. The CDR3 runs 15 residues. Trimming cost V 0 bases and J 2 bases, with 10 bases left between them. The CDR3 sequence: CAISESMSPNYGYTF. For the CDR3, the DNA is TGTGCCATCAGTGAGTCAATGTCACCAAACTATGGCTACACCTTC.

This clonotype was counted many times. V gene TRBV29-1 combines with J gene TRBJ2-7, with 12 bases identical to TRBD2. The germline V gene encodes CDR1 SQVTM and CDR2 ANQGSEA. This CDR3 is 16 amino acids long. The ends lost 7 bases at V and 5 bases at J; junction bases unmatched: 15. In DNA form, the CDR3 reads TGCAGCGCTGCCCGGGCCAGGACTAGCGGGACCCACGAGCAGTACTTC. Its protein is CSAARARTSGTHEQYF.

This clonotype was detected ten times or more. This clone may be a read error of a much larger clone one base away. This sequence joins TRBV19 and TRBJ2-5; D uncertain. The CDR3 totals 12 residues. From germline, CDR1 is LNHDA and CDR2 SQIVND (reference sequence). Trimming pared 5 bases from V and 4 bases from J, leaving 8 bases between. CDR3 coding DNA: TGTGCCAGTAGTCGGTGGGGAGAGACCCAGTACTTC. It codes for CASSRWGETQYF. The full variable domain, completed using reference TRBV19 and TRBJ2-5, is DGGITQSPKYLFRKEGQNVTLSCEQNLNHDAMYWYRQDPGQGLRLIYYSQIVNDFQKGDIAEGYSVSREKKESFPLTVTSAQKNPTAFYLCASSRWGETQYFGPGTRLLVL.

In this sample, this clonotype turned up many times. This chain connects TRBV7-6 to TRBJ2-7; D perhaps matches TRBD1 (5 bases). The CDR3 has 14 residues. Germline values: CDR1 SGHVS, CDR2 FNYEAQ. Trimming took 1 base from V and 7 from J, leaving 14 bases between them. As DNA, the CDR3 is TGTGCCAGCAGCTTAGGTCAGGGTCCCTCGGAGCAGTACTTC. It codes for CASSLGQGPSEQYF.